This entry lists 17 T cell receptor beta chains sequenced from one sample in a study of radiation and T cells in renal cell carcinoma. Profiling relied on immunoSEQ multiplex PCR, and the TCRdb table lists in-frame clones only, not all of them. The sample yields some 150,000 clones, 70% to 90% seen once. This sample's time point: baseline pretreatment blood. Treatment reported: 15 Gy SBRT to primary tumor, nephrectomy 4 weeks later. This sample comprised blood, obtained from a patient whose treatment included radiotherapy and nephrectomy. Receptors were obtained from a woman in her forties or fifties with renal cell carcinoma.

V usage is TRBV5-4 and J usage is TRBJ2-3; unclear D gene. Germline CDR1 is SGHNT and CDR2 is YYREEE (reference sequence). V was clipped by 1 base and J by 0 bases, with 12 bases between them. The CDR3 runs to 16 residues. The CDR3 spells CASSLMVGTSTDTQYF. The CDR3 region has the DNA TGTGCCAGCAGCTTGATGGTCGGAACTAGCACAGATACGCAGTATTTT.

The CDR3 bases are TGTGCCACGAAATTAGCGGGGGGGCCAGTTTTGAACCAGTACTTC. The encoded protein is CATKLAGGPVLNQYF. The chain has TRBV6-5 and TRBJ2-5; 11 positions match TRBD2. The germline gives CDR1 MNHEY, CDR2 SVGAGI. The V and J ends lost 10 bases and 10 bases, in that order; junction bases with no gene match: 17. The CDR3 is 15 residues long.

The rearrangement links TRBV28 to TRBJ1-2; no clear D. The CDR3 length is 14 residues. Germline lookup yields CDR1 MDHEN and CDR2 SYDVKM. Trimming removed 3 bases from V and 0 bases from J, with 8 bases in between. CDR3 protein: CASSLVETNYGYTF. The CDR3 DNA reads as TGTGCCAGCAGTTTGGTGGAGACTAACTATGGCTACACCTTC.

This chain links TRBV27 with TRBJ2-3; possibly TRBD2 for D (6 bases). Looked up from germline, CDR1 is MNHEY and CDR2 is SMNVEV (reference sequence). Trimming cost V 0 bases and J 2 bases, with 15 bases left between them. This CDR3 region has 17 residues. CDR3 DNA: TGTGCCAGCAGTTTATCGTGGGGGGAGCGTCCCACAGATACGCAGTATTTT. This codes for CASSLSWGERPTDTQYF.

The rearrangement links TRBV7-2 to TRBJ2-2; D is possibly TRBD1 (5 bases). CDR1 and CDR2 from the germline V gene are SGHTA and FQGNSA. The germline V and J ends were trimmed by 7 bases and 5 bases, with 14 bases remaining between them. CDR3 length: 14 amino acids. This CDR3 reads CASKPHAGTGELFF. The DNA of the CDR3 is TGTGCCAGCAAACCTCACGCAGGGACCGGGGAGCTGTTTTTT.

This clone has only one observation. The gene calls are TRBV5-1 and TRBJ2-1, with D perhaps TRBD1 (6 bases). The germline gives CDR1 SGHRS, CDR2 YFSETQ. Trimming removed 1 base at V and 6 bases at J, with 11 bases between. This CDR3 is built from 14 residues. The CDR3 spells CASSLMTGFNEQFF. The CDR3 nucleotides are TGCGCCAGCAGCTTGATGACAGGTTTCAATGAGCAGTTCTTC.

This clone was detected only a few times. The chain is built from TRBV2 and TRBJ2-3, with a tentative D call TRBD1 (5 bases). With 6 bases removed from V and 1 base from J, the gap between germline ends came to 17 bases. CDR1 SNHLY and CDR2 FYNNEI come from the germline V gene. This CDR3 has 16 amino acids. The CDR3 DNA follows: TGTGCCAGCAGCCTCCAAGGGGTAGGGCGCACAGATACGCAGTATTTT. Protein sequence: CASSLQGVGRTDTQYF.

The V call is TRBV4-2, the J call TRBJ1-5, with D unclear. The CDR3 is made up of 15 amino acids. Germline V CDR1 and CDR2: LGHNA, YNFKEQ. Deletions cut 0 bases from V and 4 bases from J, with 10 bases between. DNA of the CDR3: TGTGCCAGCAGCCAAGAACCCGCAGATAATCAGCCCCAGCATTTT. Amino acid sequence: CASSQEPADNQPQHF.

The chain is built from TRBV4-2 and TRBJ2-3, with D maybe TRBD2 (5 bases). Per germline, CDR1 LGHNA and CDR2 YNFKEQ. The CDR3 loop spans 16 amino acids. V was pared by 4 bases and J by 0 bases, with 14 bases between. The CDR3 region is CASSPLGGSSTDTQYF. DNA for the CDR3: TGTGCCAGCAGCCCCCTGGGCGGGTCTAGCACAGATACGCAGTATTTT.

The chain joins TRBV11-3 to TRBJ2-7; D perhaps matches TRBD1 (6 bases). The CDR3 length is 14 residues. Germline V CDR1 and CDR2: SGHNT, YENEEA. The V end lost 1 base, the J end lost 0 bases, and 7 bases lay between the germline ends. The DNA for the CDR3 is TGTGCCAGCAGCTTAGGAGGGGGCTCCTACGAGCAGTACTTC. It encodes CASSLGGGSYEQYF. The variable domain in full, completed from reference TRBV11-3 and TRBJ2-7, reads EAGVVQSPRYKIIEKKQPVAFWCNPISGHNTLYWYLQNLGQGPELLIRYENEEAVDDSQLPKDRFSAERLKGVDSTLKIQPAELGDSAVYLCASSLGGGSYEQYFGPGTRLTVT.

The chain links TRBV6-1 to TRBJ1-1; D is undetermined. The CDR3 covers 13 residues. Germline V gene lookup returns CDR1 MNHNS and CDR2 SASEGT. V shed 8 bases and J shed 7 bases, with 17 bases lying between them. This chain's CDR3 is CASPPREGGEAFF. In nucleotides, the CDR3 is TGTGCCAGCCCCCCGAGGGAGGGTGGTGAAGCTTTCTTT.

The chain joins TRBV5-4 to TRBJ2-1; 11 bases map to TRBD2. Looked up from germline, CDR1 is SGHNT and CDR2 is YYREEE (reference sequence). J lost 5 bases, V lost 0 bases, and 4 bases had no gene match. CDR3 length equals 16 residues. In DNA, the CDR3 is TGTGCCAGCAGCTTGGCCATGACTAGCGGGAACAATGAGCAGTTCTTC. Residues: CASSLAMTSGNNEQFF.

The J gene is TRBJ2-7, the V gene TRBV11-2; no clear D gene. The V gene lost 4 bases and the J gene lost 0 bases, with 22 bases spanning the gap. Germline-derived CDR1 and CDR2 are SGHAT and FQNNGV. This CDR3 has 18 residues. CDR3 sequence reads: CASSSTKARYGPSYEQYF. CDR3 DNA sequence: TGTGCCAGCAGCTCCACTAAGGCCCGTTATGGGCCCTCCTACGAGCAGTACTTC.

This chain joins TRBV5-1 and TRBJ2-5; 10 bases fit TRBD2. The ends lost 4 bases at V and 4 bases at J; junction bases unmatched: 13. Germline V lookup: CDR1 SGHRS, CDR2 YFSETQ. CDR3 size: 17 residues. The DNA for the CDR3 is TGCGCCAGCAGCCCGGGAGCAGCGGGAGGGGCGGGAGAGACCCAGTACTTC. This encodes CASSPGAAGGAGETQYF.

The genes are TRBV6-5 and TRBJ1-1; D is unclear. Trimming left V 10 bases short and J 0 bases short, with 6 bases between. Per germline, CDR1 MNHEY and CDR2 SVGAGI. CDR3 length: 11 amino acids. The CDR3 here is CATHMNTEAFF. The CDR3 coding sequence is TGTGCCACCCACATGAACACTGAAGCTTTCTTT.

The J gene is TRBJ2-7, the V gene TRBV21-1; TRBD1 is the table's D call and was not checked against the DNA. TRBV21-1 is classified as a pseudogene. The CDR3 has 14 amino acids. The chain's CDR3 is CASSKAGTGKEQYF. CDR3 nucleotides: TGTGCCAGCAGCAAAGCCGGGACAGGGAAGGAGCAGTACTTC.

The chain joins TRBV6-5 to TRBJ2-5; D is undetermined. Germline loops: CDR1 MNHEY, CDR2 SVGAGI. This CDR3 comprises 14 residues. Trimming stripped 2 bases from V and 5 bases from J, with 12 bases between. The CDR3 sequence: CASSYTTSVETQYF. The CDR3 DNA reads as TGTGCCAGCAGTTACACGACCTCTGTGGAGACCCAGTACTTC.